This is a list of T cell receptor beta chains from one sample in a study of cytomegalovirus exposure and HLA in healthy donors. TCRdb keeps only in-frame clones here, not all; method: immunoSEQ multiplex PCR. This sample carries roughly 130,000 clones, around 74% of them seen once, and the ten largest clones take approximately 5%. The source material was PBMCs. The receptors here all came from a woman in her 50s in good health and CMV-seropositive. The CDR3 runs from the conserved cysteine through the conserved F or W. A D gene is named only where the DNA matches it firmly. Size tells how often a clone was seen (once, few, many) or the class of an expanded clone, and some rows leave it out.

clone_size d_call j_call v_call cdr3_nt cdr3_aa
NA TRBD1 TRBJ1-5 TRBV23-1 TGCGCCAGCAGTCAATCTGGGACAGGACAGCCCCAGCATTTT CASSQSGTGQPQHF
once NA TRBJ2-6 TRBV5-4 TGTGCCAGCCGCCGGCAGGGACTGGGGGCCAACGTCCTGACTTTC CASRRQGLGANVLTF
once NA TRBJ1-1 TRBV10-1 TGCGCCAGCAGGGCGGACACTGAAGCTTTCTTT CASRADTEAFF
NA TRBD1 TRBJ1-4 TRBV7-9 TGTTCCAGCAGCTTTCAGGGGGGTGAAAAACTGTTTTTT CSSSFQGGEKLFF
NA NA TRBJ1-6 TRBV7-2 TGTGCCAGCAGCCCTCAGGGTGGGGATTCACCCCTCCACTTT CASSPQGGDSPLHF
NA NA TRBJ1-2 TRBV9 TGTGCCAGCAGCGCCGCACCCCCAGGTAATGGCTACCCCTTC CASSAAPPGNGYPF
few NA TRBJ1-4 TRBV5-4 TGTGCCAGCAGCTTGGACAGGTGGAACGAAAAACTGTTTTTT CASSLDRWNEKLFF
NA NA TRBJ2-5 TRBV6-1 TGTGCCAGCAGTGAGGATGGGGGCCTAGAGACCCAGTACTTC CASSEDGGLETQYF
NA NA TRBJ1-2 TRBV7-2 TGTGCCAGCACCACCGGGGGGCCCTATGGCTACACCTTC CASTTGGPYGYTF
NA TRBD1 TRBJ1-6 TRBV5-4 TGTGCCAGCAGCAGCAGGGTAACAGGGGGTTCACCCCTCCACTTT CASSSRVTGGSPLHF
NA NA TRBJ1-1 TRBV6-6 TGTGCCAGCAGCACGACAGCGAACACTGAAGCTTTCTTT CASSTTANTEAFF
NA TRBD1 TRBJ2-1 TRBV7-8 TGTGCCAGCAGCCTACAGCGCAGGGGGAATGAGCAGTTCTTC CASSLQRRGNEQFF
NA NA TRBJ1-6 TRBV6-5 TGTGCCACGTGTGGAAGGGAAGAGGGTTCACCCCTCCACTTT CATCGREEGSPLHF
NA NA TRBJ1-2 TRBV4-1 TGCGCCAGCAGCCGCAGGGAATACTATGGCTACACCTTC CASSRREYYGYTF
once NA TRBJ2-1 TRBV7-6 TGTGCCAGCAGCTTAGGACTTTACAATGAGCAGTTCTTC CASSLGLYNEQFF
NA NA TRBJ1-2 TRBV6-1 TGTGCCAGCAGTGCCAGCTCCGGGGGGCGCGATGGCTACACCTTC CASSASSGGRDGYTF
NA NA TRBJ2-1 TRBV29-1 TGCAGCGTTGATTCTCAGTTCTTC CSVDSQFF